The present TCR beta chain was sequenced within a study of CD8+CD57+ T cells in acquired aplastic anemia. For the study at large: Sorted CD4+ and CD8+ cells yielded DNA averaging around 3.2 ug. On average, healthy donors gave approximately 11 million reads for CD4+ cells. Study-wide points: Comparison of patients with controls identified around 30 shared CD8+ CDR3 sequences. The study found no significant CD8+ Simpson's diversity difference between patients and controls.

This clonotype showed up just once. Its antigen remains unknown. Using genomic DNA as the template, TCR beta VDJ and CDR3 profiling was carried out. One entry per CDR3 protein results from TCRdb running MiXCR on the reads. The repertoire consists of 400,000 to 450,000 distinct CDR3 sequences, with about 70% occurring once and the leading ten covering under 4.5%. Sequencing was done on a sample of sorted CD4+, CD8+, or CD8+CD57+ T cells (not recorded which) from PBMCs. This receptor was identified in a human donor in good health, serving as a control.

Written as DNA, the CDR3 is TGTGCCAGCAGCGCGACTAGCGGCAAAGTAACAGATACGCAGTATTTT. This gives the protein CASSATSGKVTDTQYF. The V call is TRBV9, the J call TRBJ2-3; 9 bases align to TRBD2. CDR1 is SGDLS, CDR2 YYNGEE, per germline. CDR3 length: 16 amino acids. The trim removed 3 bases at V and 3 bases at J, leaving 8 bases unmatched.